This TCR beta chain is drawn from a study of cytomegalovirus exposure and HLA in healthy donors. Comments on this clone: Its specificity is not known.

Deletions cut 1 base from V and 0 bases from J, with 7 bases between. Germline V CDR1 and CDR2: SGHTA, FQGNSA. The CDR3 contains 14 residues. In the PCR, 60 Vbeta and 13 Jbeta primers were used. Assay used: immunoSEQ multiplex PCR; TCRdb lists only in-frame clones, some missing. The sample shows over 150,000 clones, 60% to 80% of them seen only once. General observations from the study: In presence/absence analyses, roughly uniform sequencing depth across donors was assumed.

The TCR was taken from a woman aged 25 to 45 in good health and CMV-seropositive. The specimen was PBMCs. This chain connects TRBV7-2 to TRBJ2-7; tentatively, D is TRBD2 (6 bases). CDR3: CASSLVTSSYEQYF. The CDR3 nucleotides are TGTGCCAGCAGCTTAGTGACTAGCTCCTACGAGCAGTACTTC.